This T cell receptor (beta chain) was recorded in a study of T-cell reconstitution after alpha-beta-depleted transplantation in children. V shed 1 base, J shed 10 bases, and the junction held 8 bases outside the gene matches. The V gene's germline CDR1 is DFQATT and CDR2 SNEGSKA (reference sequence). CDR3 size: 15 residues. Preparing the TCRbeta library involved the use of unique molecular identifiers. A single record per CDR3 protein comes from TCRdb applying MiXCR to the PCR reads. The data show about 340,000 distinct CDR3 sequences, with 10% to 15% seen just once and around 4.1% held by the top ten. This clonotype was picked up a small number of times.

The sequence derives from a human donor who donated a stem cell graft to a child with Fanconi anemia. The starting material was PBMCs, obtained from the stem cell graft. The chain combines TRBV20-1 with TRBJ1-6; TRBD1 aligns across 9 bases. CDR3 protein: CSARGGGQGNSPLHF. For the CDR3, the DNA is TGCAGTGCTAGAGGCGGGGGACAGGGCAACTCACCCCTCCACTTT.